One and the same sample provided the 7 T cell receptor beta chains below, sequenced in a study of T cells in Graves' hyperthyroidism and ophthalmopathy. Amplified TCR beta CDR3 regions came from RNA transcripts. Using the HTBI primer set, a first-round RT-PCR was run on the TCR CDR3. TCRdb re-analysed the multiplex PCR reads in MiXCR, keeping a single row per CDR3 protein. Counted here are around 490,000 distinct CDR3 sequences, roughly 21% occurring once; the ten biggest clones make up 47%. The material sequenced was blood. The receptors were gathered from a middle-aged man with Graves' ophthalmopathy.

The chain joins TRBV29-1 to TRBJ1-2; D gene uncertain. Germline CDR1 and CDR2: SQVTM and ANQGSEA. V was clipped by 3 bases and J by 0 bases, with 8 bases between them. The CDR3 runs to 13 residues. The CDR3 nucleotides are TGCAGCGTTGACAACAATCCTAACTATGGCTACACCTTC. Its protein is CSVDNNPNYGYTF.

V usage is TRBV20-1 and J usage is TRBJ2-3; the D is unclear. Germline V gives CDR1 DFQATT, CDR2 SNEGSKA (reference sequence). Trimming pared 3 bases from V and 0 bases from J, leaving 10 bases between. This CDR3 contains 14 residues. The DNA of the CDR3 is TGCAGTGCTAGCTCCGGGCCCAGCACAGATACGCAGTATTTT. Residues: CSASSGPSTDTQYF.

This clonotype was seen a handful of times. CDR3 in DNA: TGTGCCAGCAGTCGGGTCAGTAGAAACACCATATATTTT. It is translated as CASSRVSRNTIYF. The genes are TRBV3-1 and TRBJ1-3; no clear D. V gave up 6 bases and J gave up 5 bases, with 11 bases separating them. The CDR3 has 13 residues. In germline, CDR1 is LGHDT, CDR2 YNNKEL (reference sequence).

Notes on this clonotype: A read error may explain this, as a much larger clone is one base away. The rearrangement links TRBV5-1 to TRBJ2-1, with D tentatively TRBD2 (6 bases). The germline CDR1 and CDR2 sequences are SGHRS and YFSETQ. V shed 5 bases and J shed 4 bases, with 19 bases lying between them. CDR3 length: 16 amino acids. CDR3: CASSLGRDCPYNEQFF. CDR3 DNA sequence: TGCGCCAGCAGTCTGGGTAGGGACTGCCCTTACAATGAGCAGTTCTTC.

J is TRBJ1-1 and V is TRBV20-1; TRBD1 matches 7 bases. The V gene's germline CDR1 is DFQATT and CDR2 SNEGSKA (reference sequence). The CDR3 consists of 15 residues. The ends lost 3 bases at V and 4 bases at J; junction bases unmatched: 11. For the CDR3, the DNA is TGCAGTGCTAGGTATAGGGGGCGTTTGGCCACTGAAGCTTTCTTT. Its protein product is CSARYRGRLATEAFF.

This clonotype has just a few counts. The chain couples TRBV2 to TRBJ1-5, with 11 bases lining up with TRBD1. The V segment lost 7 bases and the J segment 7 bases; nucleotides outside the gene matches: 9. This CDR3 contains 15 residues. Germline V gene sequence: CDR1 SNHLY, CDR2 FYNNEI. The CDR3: CASNGGTGGFQPQHF. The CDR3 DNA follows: TGTGCCAGCAATGGAGGGACAGGGGGTTTCCAGCCCCAGCATTTT.

Written as DNA, the CDR3 is TGTGCCAGCAAGCGGCGGGATCAGCCCCAGCATTTT. This gives the protein CASKRRDQPQHF. This chain connects TRBV27 to TRBJ1-5; the D is unclear. Germline CDR1 reads MNHEY; CDR2 reads SMNVEV (reference sequence). Trimming removed 7 bases at V and 5 bases at J, with 9 bases between. The CDR3 extends over 12 amino acids.